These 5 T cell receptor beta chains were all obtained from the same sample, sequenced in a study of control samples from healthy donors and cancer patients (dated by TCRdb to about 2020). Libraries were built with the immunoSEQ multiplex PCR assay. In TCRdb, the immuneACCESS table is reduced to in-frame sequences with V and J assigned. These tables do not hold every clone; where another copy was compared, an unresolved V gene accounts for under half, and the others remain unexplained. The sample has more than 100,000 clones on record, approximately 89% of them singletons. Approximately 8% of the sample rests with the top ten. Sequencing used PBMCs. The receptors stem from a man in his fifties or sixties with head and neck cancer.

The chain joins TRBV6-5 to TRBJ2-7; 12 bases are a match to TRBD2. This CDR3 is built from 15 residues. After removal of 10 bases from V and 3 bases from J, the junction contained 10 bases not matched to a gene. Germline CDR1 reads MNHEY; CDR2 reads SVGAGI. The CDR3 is CATRLAGVVGYEQYF. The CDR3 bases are TGTGCCACCCGACTAGCGGGAGTTGTAGGCTACGAGCAGTACTTC.

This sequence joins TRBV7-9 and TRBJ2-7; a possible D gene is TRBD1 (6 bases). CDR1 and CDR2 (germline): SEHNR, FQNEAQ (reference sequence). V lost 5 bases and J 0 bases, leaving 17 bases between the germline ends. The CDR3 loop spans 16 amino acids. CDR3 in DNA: TGTGCCAGCAGCCCGACGACAGGACGATCCTCCTACGAGCAGTACTTC. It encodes CASSPTTGRSSYEQYF.

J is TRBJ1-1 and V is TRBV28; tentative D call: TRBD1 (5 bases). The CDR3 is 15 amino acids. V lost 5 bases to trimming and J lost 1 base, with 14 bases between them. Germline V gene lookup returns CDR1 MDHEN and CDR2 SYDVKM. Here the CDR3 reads CASSLTVSGNTEAFF. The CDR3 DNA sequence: TGTGCCAGCAGTCTGACAGTTTCGGGGAACACTGAAGCTTTCTTT.

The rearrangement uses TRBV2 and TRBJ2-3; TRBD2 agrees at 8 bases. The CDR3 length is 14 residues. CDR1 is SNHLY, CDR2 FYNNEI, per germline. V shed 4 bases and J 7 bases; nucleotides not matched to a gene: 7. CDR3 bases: TGTGCCAGCAGTGTAAGCGGGAGTGTAAATACGCAGTATTTT. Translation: CASSVSGSVNTQYF. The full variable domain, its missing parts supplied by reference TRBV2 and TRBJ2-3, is EPEVTQTPSHQVTQMGQEVILRCVPISNHLYFYWYRQILGQKVEFLVSFYNNEISEKSEIFDDQFSVERPDGSNFTLKIRSTKLEDSAMYFCASSVSGSVNTQYFGPGTRLTVL.

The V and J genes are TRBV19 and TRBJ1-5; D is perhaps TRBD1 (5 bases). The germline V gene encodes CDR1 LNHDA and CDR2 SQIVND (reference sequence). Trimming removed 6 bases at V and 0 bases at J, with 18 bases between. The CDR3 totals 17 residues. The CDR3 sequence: CASSSRDLYLSNQPQHF. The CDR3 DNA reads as TGTGCCAGTAGCTCCAGGGACCTTTACCTTAGCAATCAGCCCCAGCATTTT. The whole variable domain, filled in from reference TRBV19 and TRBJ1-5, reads DGGITQSPKYLFRKEGQNVTLSCEQNLNHDAMYWYRQDPGQGLRLIYYSQIVNDFQKGDIAEGYSVSREKKESFPLTVTSAQKNPTAFYLCASSSRDLYLSNQPQHFGDGTRLSIL.